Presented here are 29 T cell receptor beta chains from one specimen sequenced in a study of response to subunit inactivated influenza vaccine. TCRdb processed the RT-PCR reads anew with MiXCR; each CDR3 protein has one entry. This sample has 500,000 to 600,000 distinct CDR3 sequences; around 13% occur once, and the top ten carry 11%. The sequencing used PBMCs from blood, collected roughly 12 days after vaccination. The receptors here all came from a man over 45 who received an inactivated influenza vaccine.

The CDR3 DNA reads TGTGCCAGCAGGGTGACCTACGAGCAGTACTTC. It specifies CASRVTYEQYF. This chain uses TRBV6-2 or TRBV6-3 with TRBJ2-7; D gene unclear. The germline V gene encodes CDR1 MNHEY and CDR2 SVGEGT. V lost 6 bases and J lost 2, with 5 bases in between. This CDR3 is built from 11 residues.

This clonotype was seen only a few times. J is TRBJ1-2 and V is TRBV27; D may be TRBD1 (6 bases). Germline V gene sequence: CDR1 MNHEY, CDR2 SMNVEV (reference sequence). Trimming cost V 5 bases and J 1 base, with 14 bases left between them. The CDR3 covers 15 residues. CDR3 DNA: TGTGCCAGCAGTCAAAGGGCAGGGGTTAACTATGGCTACACCTTC. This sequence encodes CASSQRAGVNYGYTF.

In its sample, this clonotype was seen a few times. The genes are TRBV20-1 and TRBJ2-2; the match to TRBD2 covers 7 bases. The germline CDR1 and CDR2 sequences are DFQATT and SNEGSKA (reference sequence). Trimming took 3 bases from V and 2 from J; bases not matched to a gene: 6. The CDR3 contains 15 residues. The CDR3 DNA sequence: TGCAGTGCTAGGGGGGGGTTCAGAAACACCGGGGAGCTGTTTTTT. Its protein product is CSARGGFRNTGELFF.

CDR3 coding DNA: TGTGCCAGCAGTGACCCCCGCTACTCTGGGGCCAACGTCCTGACTTTC. This sequence encodes CASSDPRYSGANVLTF. The V call is TRBV28, the J call TRBJ2-6; D not certain. Trimming pared 5 bases from V and 0 bases from J, leaving 11 bases between. CDR1 and CDR2 from the germline V gene are MDHEN and SYDVKM. This CDR3 comprises 16 residues.

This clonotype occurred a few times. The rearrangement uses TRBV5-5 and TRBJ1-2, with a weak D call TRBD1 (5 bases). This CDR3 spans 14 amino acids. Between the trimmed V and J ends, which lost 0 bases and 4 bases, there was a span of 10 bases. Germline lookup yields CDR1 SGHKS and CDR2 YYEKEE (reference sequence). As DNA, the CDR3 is TGTGCCAGCAGCTTGGACTCCGGGACCTATGGCTACACCTTC. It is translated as CASSLDSGTYGYTF.

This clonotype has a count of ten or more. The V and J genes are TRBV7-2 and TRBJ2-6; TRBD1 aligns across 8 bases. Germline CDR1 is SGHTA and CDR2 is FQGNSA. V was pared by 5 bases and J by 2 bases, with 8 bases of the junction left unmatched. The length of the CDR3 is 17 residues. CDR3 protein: CASSPRQGRPGANVLTF. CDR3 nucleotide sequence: TGTGCCAGCAGCCCGAGACAGGGGAGACCTGGGGCCAACGTCCTGACTTTC. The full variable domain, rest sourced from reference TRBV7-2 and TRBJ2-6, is GAGVSQSPSNKVTEKGKDVELRCDPISGHTALYWYRQSLGQGLEFLIYFQGNSAPDKSGLPSDRFSAERTGGSVSTLTIQRTQQEDSAVYLCASSPRQGRPGANVLTFGAGSRLTVL.

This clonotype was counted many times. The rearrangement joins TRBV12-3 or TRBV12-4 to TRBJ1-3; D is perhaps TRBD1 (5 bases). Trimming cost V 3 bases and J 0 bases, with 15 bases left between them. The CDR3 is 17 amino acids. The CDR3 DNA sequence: TGTGCCAGCAGTTTCCGGCCAGGGTCTTACTCTGGAAACACCATATATTTT. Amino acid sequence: CASSFRPGSYSGNTIYF.

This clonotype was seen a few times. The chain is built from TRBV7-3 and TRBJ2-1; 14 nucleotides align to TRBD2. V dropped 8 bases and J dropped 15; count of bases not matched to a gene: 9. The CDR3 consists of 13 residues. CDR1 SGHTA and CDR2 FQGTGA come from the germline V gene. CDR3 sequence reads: CASGAGTSGSLFF. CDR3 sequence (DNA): TGTGCCAGCGGAGCCGGGACTAGCGGGAGTCTGTTCTTC. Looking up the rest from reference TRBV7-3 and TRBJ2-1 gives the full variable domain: GAGVSQTPSNKVTEKGKYVELRCDPISGHTALYWYRQSLGQGPEFLIYFQGTGAADDSGLPNDRFFAVRPEGSVSTLKIQRTERGDSAVYLCASGAGTSGSLFFGPGTRLTVL.

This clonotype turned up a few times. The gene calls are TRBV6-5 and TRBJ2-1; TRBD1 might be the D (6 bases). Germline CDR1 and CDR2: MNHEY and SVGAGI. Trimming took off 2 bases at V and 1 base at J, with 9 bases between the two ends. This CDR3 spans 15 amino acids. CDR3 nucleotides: TGTGCCAGCAGTTACGGAGACAGGTCCTACAATGAGCAGTTCTTC. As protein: CASSYGDRSYNEQFF.

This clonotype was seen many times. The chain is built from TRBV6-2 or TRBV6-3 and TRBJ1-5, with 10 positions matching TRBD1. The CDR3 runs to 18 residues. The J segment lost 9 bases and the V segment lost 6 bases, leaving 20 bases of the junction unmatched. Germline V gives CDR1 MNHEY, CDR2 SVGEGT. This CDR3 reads CASRRRDRGREERGPQHF. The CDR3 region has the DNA TGTGCCAGCAGACGCCGGGACAGGGGAAGAGAGGAACGGGGGCCCCAGCATTTT.

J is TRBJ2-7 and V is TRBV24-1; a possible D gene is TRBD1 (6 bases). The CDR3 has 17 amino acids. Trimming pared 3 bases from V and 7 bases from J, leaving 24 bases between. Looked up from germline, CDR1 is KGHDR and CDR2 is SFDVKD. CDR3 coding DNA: TGTGCCACCAGTGATCCCCGATACCGGGACCTACAGGGAGAGCAGTACTTC. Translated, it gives CATSDPRYRDLQGEQYF.

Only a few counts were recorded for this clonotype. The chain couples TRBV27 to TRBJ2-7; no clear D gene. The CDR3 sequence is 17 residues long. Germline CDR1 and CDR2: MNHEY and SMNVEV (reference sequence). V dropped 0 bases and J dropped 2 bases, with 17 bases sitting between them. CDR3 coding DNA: TGTGCCAGCAGTTTATCGGGCAGGATGTTAATTCCCTACGAGCAGTACTTC. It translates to CASSLSGRMLIPYEQYF.

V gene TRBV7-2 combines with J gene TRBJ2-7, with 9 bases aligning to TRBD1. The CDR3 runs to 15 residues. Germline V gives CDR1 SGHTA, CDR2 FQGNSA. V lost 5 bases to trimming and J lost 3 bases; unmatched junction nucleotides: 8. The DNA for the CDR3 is TGTGCCAGCAGCACCCGGACAGGGGCGCTCTACGAGCAGTACTTC. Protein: CASSTRTGALYEQYF.

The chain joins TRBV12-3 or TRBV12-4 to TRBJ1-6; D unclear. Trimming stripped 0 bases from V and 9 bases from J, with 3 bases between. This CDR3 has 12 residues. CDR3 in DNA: TGTGCCAGCAGTTTAGCGGGTTCACCCCTCCACTTT. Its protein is CASSLAGSPLHF.

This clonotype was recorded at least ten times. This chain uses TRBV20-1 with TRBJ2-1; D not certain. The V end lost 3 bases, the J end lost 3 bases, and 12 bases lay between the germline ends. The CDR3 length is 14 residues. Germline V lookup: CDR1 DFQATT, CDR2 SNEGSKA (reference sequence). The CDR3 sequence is CSASNGPFYNEQFF. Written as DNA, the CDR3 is TGCAGTGCTAGCAACGGGCCCTTCTACAATGAGCAGTTCTTC.

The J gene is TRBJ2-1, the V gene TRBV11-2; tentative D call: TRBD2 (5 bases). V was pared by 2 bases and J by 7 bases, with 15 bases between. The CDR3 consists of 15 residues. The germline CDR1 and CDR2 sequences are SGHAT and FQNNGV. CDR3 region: CASSLSPGKGNEQFF. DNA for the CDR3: TGTGCCAGCAGCTTATCCCCGGGGAAGGGAAATGAGCAGTTCTTC.

The CDR3 sequence: CASREGAHYNEQFF. CDR3 nucleotide sequence: TGTGCCAGCAGGGAGGGGGCCCACTACAATGAGCAGTTCTTC. The chain is built from TRBV2 and TRBJ2-1, with a weak D call TRBD1 (7 bases). CDR1 is SNHLY, CDR2 FYNNEI, per germline. V lost 6 bases and J lost 3, with 12 bases in between. This CDR3 spans 14 amino acids.

The CDR3 reads CASSSKPRTLTYNEQFF. The CDR3, as DNA: TGTGCCAGCAGCTCAAAACCCAGGACGCTAACCTACAATGAGCAGTTCTTC. The chain couples TRBV7-8 to TRBJ2-1, with no clear D. Germline CDR1 reads SGHVS; CDR2 reads FQNEAQ. This CDR3 contains 17 residues. The ends were cut back, 4 bases at V and 2 bases at J, with 18 bases in the middle.

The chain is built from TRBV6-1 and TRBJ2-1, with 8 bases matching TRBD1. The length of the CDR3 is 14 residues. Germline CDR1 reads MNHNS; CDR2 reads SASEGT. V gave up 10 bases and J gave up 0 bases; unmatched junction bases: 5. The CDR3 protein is CATRGPVSYNEQFF. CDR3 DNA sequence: TGTGCCACCAGGGGGCCCGTCTCCTACAATGAGCAGTTCTTC.

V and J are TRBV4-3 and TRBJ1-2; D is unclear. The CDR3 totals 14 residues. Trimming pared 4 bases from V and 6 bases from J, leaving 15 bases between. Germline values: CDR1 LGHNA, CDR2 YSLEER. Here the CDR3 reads CASSPRPRVNGYTF. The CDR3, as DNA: TGCGCCAGCAGCCCGCGACCAAGAGTCAATGGCTACACCTTC.

The CDR3 bases are TGTGCCAGCAGCGAAAAAGGGACGGGCCAAGAGACCCAGTACTTC. This sequence encodes CASSEKGTGQETQYF. V is TRBV9 and J is TRBJ2-5; possibly TRBD1 or TRBD2 for D (5 bases each). Germline assignment: CDR1 SGDLS and CDR2 YYNGEE. V was pared by 3 bases and J by 1 base, with 13 bases between. The CDR3 covers 15 residues.

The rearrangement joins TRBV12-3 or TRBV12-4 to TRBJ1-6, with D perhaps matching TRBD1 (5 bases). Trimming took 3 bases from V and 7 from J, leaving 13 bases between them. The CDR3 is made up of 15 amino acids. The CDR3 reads CASSLGQGLNSPLHF. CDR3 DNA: TGTGCCAGCAGTTTGGGTCAGGGATTGAATTCACCCCTCCACTTT.

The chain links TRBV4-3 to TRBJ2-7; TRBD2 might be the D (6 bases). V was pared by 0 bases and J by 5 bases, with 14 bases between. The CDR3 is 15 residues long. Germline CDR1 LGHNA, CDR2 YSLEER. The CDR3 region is CASSQDGSGRDEQYF. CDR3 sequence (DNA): TGCGCCAGCAGCCAAGATGGTAGCGGCAGGGACGAGCAGTACTTC.

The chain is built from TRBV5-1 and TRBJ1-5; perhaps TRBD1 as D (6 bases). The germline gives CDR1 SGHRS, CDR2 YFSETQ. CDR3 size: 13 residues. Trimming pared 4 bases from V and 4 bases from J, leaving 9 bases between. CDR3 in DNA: TGCGCCAGCAGCGCGGACAGTAATCAGCCCCAGCATTTT. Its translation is CASSADSNQPQHF.

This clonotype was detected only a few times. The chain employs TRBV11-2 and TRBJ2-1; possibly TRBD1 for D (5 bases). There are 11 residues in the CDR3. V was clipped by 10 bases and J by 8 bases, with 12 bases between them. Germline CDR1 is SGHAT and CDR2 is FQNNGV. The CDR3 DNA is TGTGCCACGCAGGGTTCCCATGAGCAGTTCTTC. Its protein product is CATQGSHEQFF.

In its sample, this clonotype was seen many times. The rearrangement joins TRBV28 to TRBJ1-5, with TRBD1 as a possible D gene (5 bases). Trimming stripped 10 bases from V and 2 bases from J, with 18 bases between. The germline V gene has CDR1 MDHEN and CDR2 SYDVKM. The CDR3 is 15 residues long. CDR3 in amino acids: CATIDGAGGNQPQHF. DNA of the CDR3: TGTGCCACTATCGATGGGGCCGGAGGCAATCAGCCCCAGCATTTT.

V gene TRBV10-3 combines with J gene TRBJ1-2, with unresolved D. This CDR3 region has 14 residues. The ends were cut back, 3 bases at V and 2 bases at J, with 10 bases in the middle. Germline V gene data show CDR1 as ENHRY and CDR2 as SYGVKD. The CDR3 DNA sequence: TGTGCCATCAGTGAAGGAAAGCTCAACTATGGCTACACCTTC. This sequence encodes CAISEGKLNYGYTF.

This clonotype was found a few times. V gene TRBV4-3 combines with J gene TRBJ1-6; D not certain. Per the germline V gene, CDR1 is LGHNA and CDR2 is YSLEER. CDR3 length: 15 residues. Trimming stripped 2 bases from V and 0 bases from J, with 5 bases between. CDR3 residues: CASSQSHSYNSPLHF. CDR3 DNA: TGCGCCAGCAGCCAATCACACTCCTATAATTCACCCCTCCACTTT.

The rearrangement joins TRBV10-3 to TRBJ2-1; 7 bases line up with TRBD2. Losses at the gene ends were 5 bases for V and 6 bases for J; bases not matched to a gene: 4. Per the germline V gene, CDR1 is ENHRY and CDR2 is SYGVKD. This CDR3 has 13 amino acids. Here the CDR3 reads CAISSTSSNEQFF. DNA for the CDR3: TGTGCCATCAGTTCGACTAGCTCCAATGAGCAGTTCTTC.